A single sample gave rise to the 3 T cell receptor beta chains below, sequenced in a study of early T cells in non-severe SARS-CoV-2 infection. TCRdb analysed the 5' RACE reads with MiXCR anew, one entry per CDR3 protein. This sample yields approximately 97,000 distinct CDR3 sequences, of which less than 15% are seen a single time; over 5% belongs to the top ten. The sequenced sample was whole blood. All receptors come from an adult who was a healthcare worker with PCR-confirmed SARS-CoV-2 infection or an uninfected control (not recorded which).

In its sample, this clonotype was seen a few times. The CDR3 loop is CSATPRLGGQRYGYTF. CDR3 in DNA: TGCAGTGCTACCCCGAGGTTGGGGGGCCAACGTTATGGCTACACCTTC. The J gene is TRBJ1-2, the V gene TRBV20-1; weak D call: TRBD1 (6 bases). Trimming pared 4 bases from V and 5 bases from J, leaving 23 bases between. CDR1 is DFQATT and CDR2 is SNEGSKA in the germline V gene (reference sequence). The CDR3 runs to 16 residues.

This chain uses TRBV3-1 with TRBJ2-7, with D perhaps being TRBD1 or TRBD2 (7 bases each). The V and J ends lost 2 bases and 3 bases respectively, with 14 bases between them. CDR1 LGHDT and CDR2 YNNKEL come from the germline V gene (reference sequence). The CDR3 contains 15 residues. Written as DNA, the CDR3 is TGTGCCAGCAGCCAACTTCCAGGGGGGGACTACGAGCAGTACTTC. Translation gives CASSQLPGGDYEQYF.

Ten or more counts support this clonotype. The genes are TRBV7-8 and TRBJ1-5, with 10 nucleotides matching TRBD1. J lost 6 bases, V lost 1 base, and 0 bases had no gene match. Germline V gives CDR1 SGHVS, CDR2 FQNEAQ. The CDR3 spans 14 residues. The CDR3 coding sequence is TGTGCCAGCAGCTTAGGACAGGGGGCTCAGCCCCAGCATTTT. It specifies CASSLGQGAQPQHF.